The rows below give T cell receptor beta chains drawn from one sample of a study of T cells in Graves' hyperthyroidism and ophthalmopathy. MiXCR, applied by TCRdb to the multiplex PCR reads, yields one record per CDR3 protein. The sample contains about 560,000 distinct CDR3 sequences, roughly 46% of which appear only once. Sequencing was done on a sample of peripheral blood or thyroid tissue (not recorded which). The source is a young woman with Graves' hyperthyroidism. The CDR3 runs from the conserved cysteine through the conserved F or W. A D gene is named only where the DNA matches it firmly. Rows may omit the clone size; those that give it use once, few, many or a size class.

D gene,J gene,clone size,V gene,CDR3 DNA,CDR3 protein
TRBD1,TRBJ1-1,.,TRBV7-3,TGTGCCAGCAGCTCGACAGGGAGAGGAACTGAAGCTTTCTTT,CASSSTGRGTEAFF
.,TRBJ1-1,few,TRBV7-8,TGTGCCAGCAGCTCCGGACCTTCTACTGAAGCTTTCTTT,CASSSGPSTEAFF
.,TRBJ1-3,.,TRBV7-6,TGTGCCAGCAGCTTCCGGGGGGGCGGAAACACCATATATTTT,CASSFRGGGNTIYF
.,TRBJ1-5,few,TRBV2,TGTGCCAGCAGTTTTGCAGGGAAGAAGCAGCCCCAGCATTTT,CASSFAGKKQPQHF
TRBD1,TRBJ2-1,.,TRBV6-1,TGTGCCAGCCCGGACAGGGGCGATGAGCAGTTCTTC,CASPDRGDEQFF
TRBD2,TRBJ2-7,many,TRBV2,TGTGCCAGCAGGAACCGGGCTAGCGGGAGCTACGAGCAGTACTTC,CASRNRASGSYEQYF
TRBD1,TRBJ2-7,few,TRBV29-1,TGCAGCGTTTTCTTGGGACAGGGGGGCGAGCAGTACTTC,CSVFLGQGGEQYF
.,TRBJ2-5,.,TRBV10-3,TGTGCCATCAGTTACTCGTGGGGGCCACAAGAGACCCAGTACTTC,CAISYSWGPQETQYF
TRBD1,TRBJ2-5,.,TRBV20-1,TGCAGTGCTTCCGGACAGGGGCTTCATGAGACCCAGTACTTC,CSASGQGLHETQYF
TRBD2,TRBJ2-2,.,TRBV24-1,TGTGCCAGCAGTTACGAGGGCGGGGGGAACACCGGGGAGCTGTTTTTT,CASSYEGGGNTGELFF
TRBD1,TRBJ2-5,few,TRBV12-3/TRBV12-4,TGTGCCAGCAGTGAGGACAGGGGGCGCCAAGAGACCCAGTACTTC,CASSEDRGRQETQYF
TRBD2,TRBJ2-5,once,TRBV29-1,TGCAGCGTTGAGGGGGGGACTAGCGGGAGGTTAAAGACCCAGTACTTC,CSVEGGTSGRLKTQYF
.,TRBJ1-2,.,TRBV7-9,TGTGCCAGCAGTGCCAATCAGGACAGCTATGGCTACACCTTC,CASSANQDSYGYTF
TRBD1,TRBJ1-4,.,TRBV29-1,TGCAGCGTTGAGTCGGGACAGACTGACGAAAAACTGTTTTTT,CSVESGQTDEKLFF
.,TRBJ1-2,.,TRBV27,TGTGCCAGCAGCCTCGAGGGGCTCGATGGCTACACCTTC,CASSLEGLDGYTF
.,TRBJ2-7,.,TRBV12-3/TRBV12-4,TGTGCCAGCAGTCGAGGGGTAGTAGGGGGCTACGAGCAGTACTTC,CASSRGVVGGYEQYF
.,TRBJ1-6,many,TRBV7-8,TGTGCCAGCAGCTTTGGGGCAGCAAATTCACCCCTCCACTTT,CASSFGAANSPLHF
TRBD1,TRBJ1-2,few,TRBV19,TGTGCCAGTAGTATTCCAGGGGGCGTTATTGGCTACACCTTC,CASSIPGGVIGYTF
.,TRBJ2-5,many,TRBV5-1,TGTGCCAGCAGCTTAGGGACAAGACGCCAAGAGACCCAGTACTTC,CASSLGTRRQETQYF
.,TRBJ1-1,few,TRBV9,TGTGCCAGCACCATGGGGAGCGAGAACACTGAAGCTTTCTTT,CASTMGSENTEAFF
.,TRBJ1-1,many,TRBV10-1,TGCGCCAGCGGGGACGAGGGTTCTGAAGCTTTCTTT,CASGDEGSEAFF
.,TRBJ1-5,few,TRBV20-1,TGCAGTGCTGATAGGGGGGGTAGCAATCAGCCCCAGCATTTT,CSADRGGSNQPQHF
.,TRBJ2-5,many,TRBV29-1,TGCAGCGTGCCCCTTCCAGGGGAGGGGACCCAGTACTTC,CSVPLPGEGTQYF
.,TRBJ2-5,few,TRBV5-5,TGTGCCAGCAGCTTGGCCCCTAGCTTAACGGAGACCCAGTACTTC,CASSLAPSLTETQYF